The present T cell receptor (beta chain) was sequenced within a study of T cell responses to AZD1222 COVID-19 vaccine. This CDR3 contains 16 residues. Trimming at V came to 4 bases and at J to 5 bases, leaving 13 bases not matched to a gene. Per germline, CDR1 SGHDN and CDR2 FVKESK. Assay: immunoSEQ multiplex PCR; the TCRdb copy retains only in-frame clones and omits some. The profile shows some 56,000 clones, roughly nine tenths of them singletons. The V gene is TRBV14, the J gene TRBJ2-7; TRBD2 agrees at 8 bases. The material sequenced was peripheral blood, taken 28 days after the second AZD1222 dose. This TCR derives from an adult who received the AZD1222 COVID-19 vaccine. The chain's CDR3 is CASSPRVAGTPHEQYF. The CDR3 coding sequence is TGTGCCAGCAGCCCCCGGGTAGCGGGAACCCCCCACGAGCAGTACTTC.